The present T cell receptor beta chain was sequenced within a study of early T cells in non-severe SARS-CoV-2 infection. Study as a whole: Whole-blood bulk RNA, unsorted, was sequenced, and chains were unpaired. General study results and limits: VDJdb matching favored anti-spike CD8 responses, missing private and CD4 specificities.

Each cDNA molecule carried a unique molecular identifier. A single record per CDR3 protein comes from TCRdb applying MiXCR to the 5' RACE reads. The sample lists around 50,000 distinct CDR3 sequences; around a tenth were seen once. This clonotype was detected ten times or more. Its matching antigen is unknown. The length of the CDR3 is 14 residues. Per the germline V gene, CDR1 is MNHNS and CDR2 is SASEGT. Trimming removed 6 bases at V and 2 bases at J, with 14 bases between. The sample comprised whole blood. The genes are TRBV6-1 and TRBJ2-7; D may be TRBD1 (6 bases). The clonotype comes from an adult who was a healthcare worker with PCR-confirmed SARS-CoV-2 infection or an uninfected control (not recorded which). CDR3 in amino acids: CASRVVQGPYEQYF. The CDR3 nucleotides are TGTGCCAGCAGGGTTGTACAGGGCCCCTACGAGCAGTACTTC.